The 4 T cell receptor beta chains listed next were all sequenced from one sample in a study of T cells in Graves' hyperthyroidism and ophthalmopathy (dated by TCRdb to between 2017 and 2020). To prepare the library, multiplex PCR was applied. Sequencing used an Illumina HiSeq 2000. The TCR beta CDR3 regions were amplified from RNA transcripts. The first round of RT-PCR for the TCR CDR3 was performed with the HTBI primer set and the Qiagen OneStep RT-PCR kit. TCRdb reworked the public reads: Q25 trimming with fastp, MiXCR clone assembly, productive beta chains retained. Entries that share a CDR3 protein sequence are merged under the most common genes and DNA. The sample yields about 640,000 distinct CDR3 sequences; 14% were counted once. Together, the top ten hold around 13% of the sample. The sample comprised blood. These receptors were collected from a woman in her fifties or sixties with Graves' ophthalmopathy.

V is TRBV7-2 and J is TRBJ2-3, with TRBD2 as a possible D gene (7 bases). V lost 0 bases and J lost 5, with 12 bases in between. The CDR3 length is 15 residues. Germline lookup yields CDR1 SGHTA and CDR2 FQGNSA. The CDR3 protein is CASSLATGGGDTQYF. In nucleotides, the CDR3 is TGTGCCAGCAGCTTAGCGACGGGGGGCGGAGATACGCAGTATTTT.

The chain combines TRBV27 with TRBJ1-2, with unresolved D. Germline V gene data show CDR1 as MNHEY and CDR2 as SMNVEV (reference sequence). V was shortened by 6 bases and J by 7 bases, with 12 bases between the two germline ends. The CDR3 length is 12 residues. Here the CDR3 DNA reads TGTGCCAGCAGGGTTTGGGGAGGTGGCTACACCTTC. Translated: CASRVWGGGYTF.

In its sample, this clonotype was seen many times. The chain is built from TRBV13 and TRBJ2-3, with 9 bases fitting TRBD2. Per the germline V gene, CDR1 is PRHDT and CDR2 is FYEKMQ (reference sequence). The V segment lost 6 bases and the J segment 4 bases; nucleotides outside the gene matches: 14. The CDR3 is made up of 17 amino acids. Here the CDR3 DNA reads TGTGCCAGCAGACCTAGACTAGCGGCTCTGGAGCCAGATACGCAGTATTTT. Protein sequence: CASRPRLAALEPDTQYF.

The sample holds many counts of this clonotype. In nucleotides, the CDR3 is TGTGCCTGGAGTGTGGTAGGGACAGGGTACGGCTACACCTTC. Translation gives CAWSVVGTGYGYTF. V gene TRBV30 combines with J gene TRBJ1-2; TRBD1 matches at 9 bases. V lost 0 bases to trimming and J lost 8 bases; unmatched junction nucleotides: 7. The CDR3 has 14 residues. Germline V gene sequence: CDR1 GTSNPN, CDR2 SVGIG (reference sequence).